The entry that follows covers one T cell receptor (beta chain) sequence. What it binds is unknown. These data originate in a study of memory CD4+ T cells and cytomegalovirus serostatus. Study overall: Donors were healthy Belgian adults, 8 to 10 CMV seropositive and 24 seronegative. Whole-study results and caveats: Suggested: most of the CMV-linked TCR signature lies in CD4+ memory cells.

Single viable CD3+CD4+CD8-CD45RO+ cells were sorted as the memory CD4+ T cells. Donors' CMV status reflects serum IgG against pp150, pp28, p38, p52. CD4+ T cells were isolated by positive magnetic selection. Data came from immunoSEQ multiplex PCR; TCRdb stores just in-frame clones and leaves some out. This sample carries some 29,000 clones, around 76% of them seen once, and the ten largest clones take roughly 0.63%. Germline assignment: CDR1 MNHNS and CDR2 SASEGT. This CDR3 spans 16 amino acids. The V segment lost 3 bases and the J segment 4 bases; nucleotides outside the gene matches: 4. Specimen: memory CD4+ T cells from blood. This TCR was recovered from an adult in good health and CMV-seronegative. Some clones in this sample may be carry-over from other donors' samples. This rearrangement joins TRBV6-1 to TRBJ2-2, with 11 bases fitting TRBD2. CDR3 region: CASSDGTSGVTGELFF. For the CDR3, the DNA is TGTGCCAGCAGTGATGGGACTAGCGGAGTCACCGGGGAGCTGTTTTTT.